This T cell receptor beta chain emerged from a study of cytomegalovirus exposure and HLA in healthy donors. Study-level background: HLA-typed donors were the source of about 85 million unique TCRs, which an early data release held.

This CDR3 contains 16 residues. The germline gives CDR1 MNHNS, CDR2 SASEGT. Trimming pared 1 base from V and 0 bases from J, leaving 13 bases between. The primer mix had 60 Vbeta and 13 Jbeta primers. Authors' processing steps: A later analysis tallied some 80 million unique TCR beta chains, around 11 million of them shared. The method was immunoSEQ multiplex PCR; TCRdb's version includes in-frame clones alone and lacks a portion of them. That table gives V, J and clone size, and the DNA gave D and trimming. The sample shows about 190,000 clones, 65% to 75% of them seen only once. Remarks on this clone: What it recognizes is unknown.

General study findings and limits: Earlier findings revealed that most TCR beta V segments proved productive either about 90% or about 30% of the time. Information on immune exposure was restricted to one variable (CMV serostatus).

Specimen: PBMCs. This TCR was sampled from a young man in good health and CMV-seropositive. The V and J genes are TRBV6-1 and TRBJ2-7; D uncertain. This chain's CDR3 is CASSEVVTDGSYEQYF. The DNA for the CDR3 is TGTGCCAGCAGTGAAGTCGTCACAGATGGCTCCTACGAGCAGTACTTC.